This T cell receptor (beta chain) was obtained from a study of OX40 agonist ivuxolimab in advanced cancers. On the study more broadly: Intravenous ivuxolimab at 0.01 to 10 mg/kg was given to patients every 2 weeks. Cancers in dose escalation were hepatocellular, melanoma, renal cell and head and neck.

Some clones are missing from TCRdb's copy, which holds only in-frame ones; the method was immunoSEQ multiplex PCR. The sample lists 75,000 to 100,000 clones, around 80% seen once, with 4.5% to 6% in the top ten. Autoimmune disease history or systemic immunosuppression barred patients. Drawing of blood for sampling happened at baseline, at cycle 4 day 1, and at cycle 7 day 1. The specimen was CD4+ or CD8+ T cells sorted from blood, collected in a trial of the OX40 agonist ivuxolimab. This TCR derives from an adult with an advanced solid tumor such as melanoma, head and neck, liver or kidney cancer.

CDR3 nucleotides: TGTGCCAGCAGTGGACGGACAGGTCCCTATAGCAATCAGCCCCAGCATTTT. Protein: CASSGRTGPYSNQPQHF. V usage is TRBV2 and J usage is TRBJ1-5; 7 bases agree with TRBD1. The V gene end was trimmed by 4 bases and the J gene end by 0 bases; junction bases not matched to a gene: 9. The CDR3 is 17 residues long. Germline V gene sequence: CDR1 SNHLY, CDR2 FYNNEI.